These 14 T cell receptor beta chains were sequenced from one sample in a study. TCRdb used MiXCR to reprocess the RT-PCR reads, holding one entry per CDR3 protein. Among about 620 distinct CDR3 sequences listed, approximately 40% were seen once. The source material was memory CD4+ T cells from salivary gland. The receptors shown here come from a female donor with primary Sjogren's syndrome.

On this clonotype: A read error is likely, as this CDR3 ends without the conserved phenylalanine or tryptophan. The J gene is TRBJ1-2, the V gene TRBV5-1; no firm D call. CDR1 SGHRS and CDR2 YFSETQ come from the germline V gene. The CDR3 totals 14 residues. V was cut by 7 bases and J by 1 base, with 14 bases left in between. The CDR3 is CASRAELHNYGYTL. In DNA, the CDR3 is TGCGCCAGCCGCGCGGAGCTTCATAACTATGGCTACACCCTC.

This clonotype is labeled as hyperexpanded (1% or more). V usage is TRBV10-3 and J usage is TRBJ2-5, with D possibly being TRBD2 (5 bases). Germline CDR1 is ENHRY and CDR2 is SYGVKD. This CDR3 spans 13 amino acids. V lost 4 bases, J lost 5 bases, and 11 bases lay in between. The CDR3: CAISGTGIETQYF. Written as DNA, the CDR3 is TGTGCCATCAGTGGGACGGGGATTGAGACCCAGTACTTC.

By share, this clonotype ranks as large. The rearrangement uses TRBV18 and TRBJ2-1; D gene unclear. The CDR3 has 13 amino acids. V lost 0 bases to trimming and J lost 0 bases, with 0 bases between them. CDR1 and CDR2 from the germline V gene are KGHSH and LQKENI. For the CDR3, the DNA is TGTGCCAGCTCACCACCCTCCTACAATGAGCAGTTCTTC. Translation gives CASSPPSYNEQFF.

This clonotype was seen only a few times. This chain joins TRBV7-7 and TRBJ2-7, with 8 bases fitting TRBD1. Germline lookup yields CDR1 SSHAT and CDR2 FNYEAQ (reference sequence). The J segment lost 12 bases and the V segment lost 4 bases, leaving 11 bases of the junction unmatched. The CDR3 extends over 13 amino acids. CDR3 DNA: TGTGCCAGCAGCTCGGATCGACAGGGGTTGCTGTACTTC. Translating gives CASSSDRQGLLYF.

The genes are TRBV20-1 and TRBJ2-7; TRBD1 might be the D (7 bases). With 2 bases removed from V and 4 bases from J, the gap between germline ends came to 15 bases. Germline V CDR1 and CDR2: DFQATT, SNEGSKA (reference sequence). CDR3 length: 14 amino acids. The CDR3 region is CSARWGDSWYEQYF. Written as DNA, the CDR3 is TGCAGTGCTAGATGGGGGGACAGTTGGTACGAGCAGTACTTC.

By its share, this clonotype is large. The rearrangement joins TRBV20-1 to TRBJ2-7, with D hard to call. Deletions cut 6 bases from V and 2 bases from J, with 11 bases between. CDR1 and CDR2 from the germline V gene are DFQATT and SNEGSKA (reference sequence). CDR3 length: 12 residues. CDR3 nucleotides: TGCAGTGCCAGCCCTACTGCCTACGAGCAGTACTTC. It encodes CSASPTAYEQYF.

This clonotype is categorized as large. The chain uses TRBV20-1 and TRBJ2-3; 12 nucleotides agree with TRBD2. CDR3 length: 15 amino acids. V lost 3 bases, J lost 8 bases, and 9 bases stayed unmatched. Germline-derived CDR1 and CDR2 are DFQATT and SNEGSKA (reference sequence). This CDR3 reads CSASFTSGGPSTQYF. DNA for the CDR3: TGCAGTGCTAGCTTCACTAGCGGGGGGCCCAGTACGCAGTATTTT.

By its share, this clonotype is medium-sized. The CDR3 loop is CASSLAMGRGSEAFF. For the CDR3, the DNA is TGCGCCAGCAGCTTGGCCATGGGGCGGGGCTCGGAAGCTTTCTTT. The chain employs TRBV5-1 and TRBJ1-1, with D possibly being TRBD1 (5 bases). With 0 bases removed from V and 8 bases from J, the gap between germline ends came to 17 bases. The germline gives CDR1 SGHRS, CDR2 YFSETQ. The CDR3 covers 15 residues.

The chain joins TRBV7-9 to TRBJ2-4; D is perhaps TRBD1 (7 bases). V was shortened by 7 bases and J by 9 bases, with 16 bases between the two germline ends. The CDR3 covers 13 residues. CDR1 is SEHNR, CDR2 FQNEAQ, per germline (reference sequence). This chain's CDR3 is CASTQGGLGIQYF. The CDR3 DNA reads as TGTGCCAGCACCCAGGGGGGACTGGGCATTCAGTACTTC.

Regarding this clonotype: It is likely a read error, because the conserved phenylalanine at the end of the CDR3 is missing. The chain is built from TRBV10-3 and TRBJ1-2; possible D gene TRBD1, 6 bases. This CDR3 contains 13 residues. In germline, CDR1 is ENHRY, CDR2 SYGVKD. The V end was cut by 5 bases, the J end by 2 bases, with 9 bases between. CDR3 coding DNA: TGTGCCATCAGTTCCGGGACAAACTATGGCTACACCCTC. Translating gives CAISSGTNYGYTL.

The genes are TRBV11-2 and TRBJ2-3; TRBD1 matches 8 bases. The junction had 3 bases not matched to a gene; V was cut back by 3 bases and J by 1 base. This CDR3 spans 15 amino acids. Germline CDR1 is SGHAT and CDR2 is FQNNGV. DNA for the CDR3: TGTGCCAGCAGCTTGACAGGGGATGGCACAGATACGCAGTATTTT. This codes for CASSLTGDGTDTQYF.

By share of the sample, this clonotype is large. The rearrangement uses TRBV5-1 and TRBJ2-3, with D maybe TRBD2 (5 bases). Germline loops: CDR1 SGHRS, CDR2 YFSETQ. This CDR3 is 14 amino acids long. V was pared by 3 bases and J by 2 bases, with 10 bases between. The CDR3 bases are TGCGCCAGCAGCTCGACTAAGCTCACAGATACGCAGTATTTT. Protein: CASSSTKLTDTQYF.

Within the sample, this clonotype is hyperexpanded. CDR3 nucleotides: TGCGCCAGCAGTGAGAACTTGGGGGGAGAGACCCAGTACTTC. As protein: CASSENLGGETQYF. The chain carries TRBV10-1 and TRBJ2-5, with a possible D match to TRBD2 (6 bases). Germline CDR1 reads WNHNN; CDR2 reads SYGVQD (reference sequence). The CDR3 is made up of 14 amino acids. Trimming took off 2 bases at V and 4 bases at J, with 11 bases between the two ends.

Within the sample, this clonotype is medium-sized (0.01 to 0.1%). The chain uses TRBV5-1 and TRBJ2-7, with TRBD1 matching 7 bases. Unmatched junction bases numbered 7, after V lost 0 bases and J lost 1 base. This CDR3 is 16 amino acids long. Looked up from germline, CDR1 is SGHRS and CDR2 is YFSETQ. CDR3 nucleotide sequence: TGCGCCAGCAGCTTGGGGAGCCGGGACAGATCCTACGAGCAGTACTTC. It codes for CASSLGSRDRSYEQYF.